Sequencing of this TCR beta chain was carried out in a study of control samples from healthy donors and cancer patients (dated by TCRdb to the early 2020s). The CDR3 measures 14 amino acids from cysteine to phenylalanine. Solely the CDR3 DNA is kept, with 42 bases framed from the first base. Cut back by 2 bases and 6 bases, the V and J ends lie 14 bases apart. Taken from the germline V gene, the CDR1 and CDR2 loops are SGDLS and YYNGEE. Concerning this clone: This receptor's antigen is unknown. No base quality values were provided; no much bigger clone lies one nucleotide off.

Libraries were prepared through the immunoSEQ multiplex PCR assay. The table comes from immuneACCESS by way of TCRdb, which keeps in-frame sequences with V and J called. Part of the clones is missing from these tables; in studies checked, under half for an unresolved V gene and the rest for unknown reasons. The sample has roughly 54,000 clones on record, 95% to 97% of them singletons. 1.5% to 2% of the sample is taken by the ten largest. The sequencing input was blood. The V gene is TRBV9 and the J gene is TRBJ1-2; the D gene remains uncertain. The TCR comes from a woman aged 25 to 39 in good health. The sequenced DNA is TGTGCCAGCAGCGTGCAGACGGAACTAGATGGCTACACCTTC. It codes for CASSVQTELDGYTF.